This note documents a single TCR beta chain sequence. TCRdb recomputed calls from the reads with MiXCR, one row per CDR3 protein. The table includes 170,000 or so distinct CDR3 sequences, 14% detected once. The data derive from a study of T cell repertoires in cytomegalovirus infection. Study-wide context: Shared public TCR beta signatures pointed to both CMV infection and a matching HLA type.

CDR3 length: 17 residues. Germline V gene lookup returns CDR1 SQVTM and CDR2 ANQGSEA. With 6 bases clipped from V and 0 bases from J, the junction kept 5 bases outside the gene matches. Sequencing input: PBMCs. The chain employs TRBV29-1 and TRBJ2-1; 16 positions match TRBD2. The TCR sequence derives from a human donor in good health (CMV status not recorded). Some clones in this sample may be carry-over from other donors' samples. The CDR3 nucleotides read TGCAGCGTCCCGGGACTAGCGGGGGGGTCCTCCTACAATGAGCAGTTCTTC. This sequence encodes CSVPGLAGGSSYNEQFF.